This T cell receptor beta chain was sequenced in a study of shared clonotypes between healthy human individuals. Study context: Researchers drew samples from a couple of women and three men aged 18 to 49. The study's findings and limits: Even with large depth, rarefaction showed that sorted-subset sequencing was incomplete.

Notes on this clone: Its antigen is unidentified.

The V gene's germline CDR1 is MGHRA and CDR2 YSYEKL. The CDR3 loop spans 15 amino acids. The V gene lost 7 bases and the J gene lost 2 bases, with 15 bases spanning the gap. Clones were sequenced by immunoSEQ multiplex PCR, and TCRdb holds only the in-frame ones, with some missing. The data show under 650,000 clones, 95% to 97% seen once. The gene calls are TRBV4-1 and TRBJ2-1; D unresolved. This sequence originates from a woman between 25 and 40 years old in good health. The sequenced sample was naive CD4+ T cells sorted from blood. Subset described: CD45RA+ positively selected. This CDR3 reads CASNNLGQPYNEQFF. CDR3 nucleotides: TGCGCCAGCAACAACCTAGGTCAACCCTACAATGAGCAGTTCTTC.